Below are 19 T cell receptor beta chains sequenced from a single sample in a study of response to subunit inactivated influenza vaccine. One entry per CDR3 protein, called by TCRdb with MiXCR from the RT-PCR reads. The sample yields 160,000 or so distinct CDR3 sequences, roughly a tenth seen once. Sequenced material: non-naive T cells sorted from PBMCs, taken roughly 45 days after vaccination. The receptors were gathered from a man aged 50 to 60 who received an inactivated influenza vaccine.

The rearrangement uses TRBV6-2 or TRBV6-3 and TRBJ2-7; TRBD1 agrees at 7 bases. Trimming at V came to 7 bases and at J to 2 bases, leaving 8 bases not matched to a gene. Germline assignment: CDR1 MNHEY and CDR2 SVGEGT. The length of the CDR3 is 14 residues. The CDR3 region has the DNA TGTGCCAGCAACCAGCATGGGACAGCCTACGAGCAGTACTTC. Translated: CASNQHGTAYEQYF.

The sample holds a few counts of this clonotype. The V and J genes are TRBV7-2 and TRBJ1-4; 8 positions match TRBD1. This CDR3 has 15 residues. Germline V gives CDR1 SGHTA, CDR2 FQGNSA. V lost 5 bases, J lost 11 bases, and 13 bases stayed unmatched. The CDR3 loop is CASSTRSGGEVKLFF. Written as DNA, the CDR3 is TGTGCCAGCAGCACCCGGTCAGGGGGCGAGGTGAAACTGTTTTTT.

CDR3 residues: CASSEGVRSPLHF. The CDR3 DNA sequence: TGTGCCAGCAGTGAGGGGGTGCGGTCACCCCTCCACTTT. The genes are TRBV6-1 and TRBJ1-6; D may be TRBD1 (5 bases). The CDR3 consists of 13 residues. From germline, CDR1 is MNHNS and CDR2 SASEGT. Trimming shortened V by 3 bases and J by 10 bases, and 10 bases separated the two germline ends.

This sequence joins TRBV3-1 and TRBJ2-4; 9 bases align to TRBD2. Germline CDR1 reads LGHDT; CDR2 reads YNNKEL (reference sequence). The CDR3 is 19 amino acids. Unmatched junction bases numbered 15, after V lost 0 bases and J lost 6 bases. The CDR3 here is CASSQEVSGSGGRLNIQYF. The CDR3 region has the DNA TGTGCCAGCAGCCAAGAAGTTTCGGGTAGCGGGGGCCGATTAAACATTCAGTACTTC.

In this sample, this clonotype turned up a few times. The chain employs TRBV7-2 and TRBJ1-6; D perhaps matches TRBD1 (5 bases). V was cut by 5 bases and J by 7 bases, with 18 bases left in between. CDR1 and CDR2 from the germline V gene are SGHTA and FQGNSA. CDR3 length: 16 amino acids. CDR3 residues: CASSASLADINSPLHF. The CDR3 DNA reads TGTGCCAGCAGCGCCTCGCTCGCGGACATCAATTCACCCCTCCACTTT.

The CDR3 sequence is CASSQDLVATDTQYF. The CDR3 bases are TGCGCCAGCAGCCAAGATCTCGTCGCCACAGATACGCAGTATTTT. The genes are TRBV4-3 and TRBJ2-3; no clear D gene. The V end lost 0 bases, the J end lost 2 bases, and 9 bases lay between the germline ends. The CDR3 spans 15 residues. Per the germline V gene, CDR1 is LGHNA and CDR2 is YSLEER.

CDR3 protein: CASSDTRGGLDEQFF. CDR3 coding DNA: TGTGCCAGCAGTGATACCCGAGGCGGCTTAGATGAGCAGTTCTTC. V is TRBV27 and J is TRBJ2-1; D gene uncertain. The germline V gene encodes CDR1 MNHEY and CDR2 SMNVEV (reference sequence). The V end lost 5 bases, the J end lost 8 bases, and 19 bases lay between the germline ends. The CDR3 has 15 amino acids.

The table lists this clonotype with many counts. The chain joins TRBV20-1 to TRBJ2-1, with 9 nucleotides matching TRBD2. The CDR3 sequence is 16 residues long. Germline V lookup: CDR1 DFQATT, CDR2 SNEGSKA (reference sequence). V gave up 4 bases and J gave up 12 bases; unmatched junction bases: 19. The CDR3 loop is CSAIPWGTSQLAGQFF. The CDR3 DNA is TGCAGTGCTATCCCCTGGGGGACTAGCCAACTGGCCGGGCAGTTCTTC.

This clonotype was observed a handful of times. The chain carries TRBV7-9 and TRBJ1-6; D not certain. Germline V gene lookup returns CDR1 SEHNR and CDR2 FQNEAQ (reference sequence). V was pared by 1 base and J by 9 bases, with 10 bases between. The CDR3 runs to 14 residues. CDR3 sequence: CASSLVLSSSPLHF. The CDR3 DNA sequence: TGTGCCAGCAGCTTAGTTTTGTCATCTTCACCCCTCCACTTT.

The rearrangement uses TRBV4-1 and TRBJ2-1; D remains ambiguous. There are 14 residues in the CDR3. Between the trimmed V and J ends, which lost 3 bases and 7 bases, there was a span of 13 bases. Germline V lookup: CDR1 MGHRA, CDR2 YSYEKL. The CDR3 coding sequence is TGCGCCAGCAGCCATCCCTGGGCTCAGAATGAGCAGTTCTTC. This codes for CASSHPWAQNEQFF.

This clonotype was detected ten times or more. V usage is TRBV28 and J usage is TRBJ1-4; the D is unclear. V was clipped by 3 bases and J by 6 bases, with 8 bases between them. This CDR3 is built from 13 residues. Germline V lookup: CDR1 MDHEN, CDR2 SYDVKM. The CDR3 region is CASSFSPHEKLFF. Here the CDR3 DNA reads TGTGCCAGCAGTTTCTCCCCTCATGAAAAACTGTTTTTT.

The chain carries TRBV7-9 and TRBJ1-6; 10 positions match TRBD1. After removal of 5 bases from V and 5 bases from J, the junction contained 9 bases not matched to a gene. Germline V CDR1 and CDR2: SEHNR, FQNEAQ (reference sequence). CDR3 length: 17 residues. The CDR3 loop reads CASSAGDRGAHNSPLHF. CDR3 in DNA: TGTGCCAGCAGCGCCGGGGACAGGGGAGCCCATAATTCACCCCTCCACTTT.

This clonotype came up a few times. The chain links TRBV2 to TRBJ2-1, with unresolved D. Per germline, CDR1 SNHLY and CDR2 FYNNEI. This CDR3 contains 14 residues. Trimming left V 0 bases short and J 3 bases short, with 6 bases between. The CDR3 DNA reads TGTGCCAGCAGTGAAGCGGATAACTACAATGAGCAGTTCTTC. Translated: CASSEADNYNEQFF.

This clonotype was picked up many times. The chain couples TRBV5-1 to TRBJ2-3, with D perhaps matching TRBD2 (6 bases). Germline values: CDR1 SGHRS, CDR2 YFSETQ. Trimming took 5 bases from V and 3 from J, leaving 16 bases between them. The length of the CDR3 is 15 residues. The CDR3 DNA reads TGCGCCAGCAGACCCTCCCCACGGGGGACAGATACGCAGTATTTT. This codes for CASRPSPRGTDTQYF. Based on the CDR3 plus reference TRBV5-1 and TRBJ2-3, the full variable domain is KAGVTQTPRYLIKTRGQQVTLSCSPISGHRSVSWYQQTPGQGLQFLFEYFSETQRNKGNFPGRFSGRQFSNSRSEMNVSTLELGDSALYLCASRPSPRGTDTQYFGPGTRLTVL.

V gene TRBV12-3 or TRBV12-4 combines with J gene TRBJ2-3; 11 nucleotides line up with TRBD2. This CDR3 is built from 20 residues. V gave up 5 bases and J gave up 0 bases; unmatched junction bases: 16. CDR3 residues: CASSGLSGGAGTPSTDTQYF. The CDR3 bases are TGTGCCAGCAGTGGCCTTAGCGGGGGGGCCGGTACTCCAAGCACAGATACGCAGTATTTT.

The sample holds many counts of this clonotype. V and J are TRBV4-3 and TRBJ2-3, with 15 bases identical to TRBD2. Germline CDR1 reads LGHNA; CDR2 reads YSLEER. The trim removed 3 bases at V and 1 base at J, leaving 8 bases unmatched. The length of the CDR3 is 19 residues. The CDR3 region is CASSQTGLAGGGGTDTQYF. As DNA, the CDR3 is TGCGCCAGCAGCCAGACGGGACTAGCGGGAGGAGGGGGCACAGATACGCAGTATTTT.

The table lists this clonotype with a few counts. V is TRBV13 and J is TRBJ2-7, with TRBD1 identical over 9 bases. This CDR3 has 14 amino acids. J lost 4 bases, V lost 5 bases, and 6 bases had no gene match. Germline V gives CDR1 PRHDT, CDR2 FYEKMQ (reference sequence). The CDR3 region has the DNA TGTGCCAGCAGCCCGCCGGGACAGGGATACGAGCAGTACTTC. Translating gives CASSPPGQGYEQYF.

By proportion, this clonotype is medium-sized (0.01 to 0.1%). This rearrangement joins TRBV12-3 or TRBV12-4 to TRBJ1-5, with D hard to call. CDR3 length: 13 residues. V dropped 4 bases and J dropped 1 base, with 5 bases sitting between them. The CDR3 here is CASSSTSNQPQHF. The CDR3 nucleotides read TGTGCCAGCAGTTCGACAAGCAATCAGCCCCAGCATTTT.

This clonotype was seen at least ten times. The chain is built from TRBV7-3 and TRBJ2-1, with 8 bases matching TRBD1. Germline CDR1 reads SGHTA; CDR2 reads FQGTGA. The CDR3 is 14 residues long. J was trimmed by 8 bases and V by 5 bases; bases with no gene match: 8. The CDR3 region is CASSPHNRGDEQFF. In DNA form, the CDR3 reads TGTGCCAGCAGCCCCCATAACAGGGGGGATGAGCAGTTCTTC.